The present TCR beta chain was sequenced within a study of blood T cell repertoires in COVID-19. Study overall: PBMCs, B-cell-depleted T cells, or T cells provided the cDNA or gDNA that made up the material.

Cohort 3 donors were reported recovered after two negative PCRs, clearance, or symptom resolution. Germline V lookup: CDR1 MNHEY, CDR2 SMNVEV (reference sequence). The trim removed 3 bases at V and 4 bases at J, leaving 2 bases unmatched. The CDR3 loop spans 14 amino acids. Here immunoSEQ multiplex PCR was the method, and the copy in TCRdb shows in-frame clones only, minus some. Found here are roughly 230,000 clones, around 81% of them singletons; the top ten hold roughly 3.2%. The chain carries TRBV27 and TRBJ2-7; 11 bases agree with TRBD1. The source is a man aged 50-60 years who had recovered from COVID-19. Material: PBMCs or T cells enriched from blood (not recorded which). The CDR3 DNA sequence: TGTGCCAGCAGTTTTGGGACAGGGGGTTACGAGCAGTACTTC. It is translated as CASSFGTGGYEQYF.